A single sample gave rise to the 31 T cell receptor beta chains below, sequenced in a study of T cell repertoires in cytomegalovirus infection. Each CDR3 protein gets one entry after TCRdb re-called the reads with MiXCR. The sample lists about 740,000 distinct CDR3 sequences; around 30% were seen once. The antigens these receptors bind are not known. The sequences come from cultured PBMCs, collected from culture after CMV antigen stimulation. The receptor source for this set is a human donor in good health (CMV status not recorded). Some clones in this sample may be carry-over from other donors' samples.

In this sample, this clonotype turned up a few times. The V gene is TRBV7-6, the J gene TRBJ2-1; 8 nucleotides align to TRBD2. CDR1 is SGHVS and CDR2 is FNYEAQ in the germline V gene. Losses at the gene ends were 2 bases for V and 4 bases for J; bases not matched to a gene: 4. The CDR3 covers 15 residues. This chain's CDR3 is CASSLTTSGYNEQFF. In nucleotides, the CDR3 is TGTGCCAGCAGCTTAACTACTAGCGGTTACAATGAGCAGTTCTTC.

V is TRBV4-3 and J is TRBJ1-5; D gene ambiguous. The CDR3 has 14 amino acids. Germline-derived CDR1 and CDR2 are LGHNA and YSLEER. The V gene lost 0 bases and the J gene lost 6 bases, with 9 bases spanning the gap. As DNA, the CDR3 is TGCGCCAGCAGCCAAGACGGGGTTGGTCAGCCCCAGCATTTT. Translating it yields CASSQDGVGQPQHF.

This clonotype was seen only a few times. CDR3 protein: CASSQDGQGQETQYF. The CDR3 DNA reads as TGCGCCAGCAGCCAGGATGGACAGGGCCAAGAGACCCAGTACTTC. This rearrangement joins TRBV4-3 to TRBJ2-5; 8 nucleotides agree with TRBD1. The CDR3 consists of 15 residues. Germline-derived CDR1 and CDR2 are LGHNA and YSLEER. The J segment lost 1 base and the V segment lost 3 bases, leaving 4 bases of the junction unmatched.

In this sample, this clonotype turned up once. V gene TRBV5-6 combines with J gene TRBJ1-4, with no clear D. Per the germline V gene, CDR1 is SGHDT and CDR2 is YYEEEE. Trimming left V 2 bases short and J 0 bases short, with 14 bases between. There are 17 residues in the CDR3. CDR3 amino acids: CASSFMYSTATNEKLFF. The CDR3 coding sequence is TGTGCCAGCAGCTTCATGTACAGCACGGCAACTAATGAAAAACTGTTTTTT.

Points on this clonotype: Since the CDR3 does not end with the conserved phenylalanine or tryptophan, this likely comes from a read error. The gene calls are TRBV11-2 and TRBJ2-1, with a possible D match to TRBD2 (5 bases). Per the germline V gene, CDR1 is SGHAT and CDR2 is FQNNGV. The CDR3 runs 14 residues. V lost 8 bases, J lost 0 bases, and 11 bases lay in between. The DNA of the CDR3 is TGTGCCAGCGGTTCGGGGAGCTCCTACAATGAGCAGTTCTCC. Translated: CASGSGSSYNEQFS.

V is TRBV6-1 and J is TRBJ2-3; 7 nucleotides line up with TRBD1. The CDR3 loop spans 15 amino acids. Trimming removed 10 bases from V and 8 bases from J; junction bases left unmatched: 18. Per the germline V gene, CDR1 is MNHNS and CDR2 is SASEGT. This chain's CDR3 is CATAFRGTVRPTQYF. DNA of the CDR3: TGTGCCACCGCCTTTCGAGGGACAGTACGCCCTACGCAGTATTTT.

J is TRBJ1-1 and V is TRBV20-1, with a tentative D call TRBD1 (5 bases). CDR1 is DFQATT and CDR2 is SNEGSKA in the germline V gene (reference sequence). The germline V and J ends were trimmed by 0 bases and 5 bases, with 13 bases remaining between them. The CDR3 has 14 amino acids. The CDR3 is CSARDRRGSTEAFF. CDR3 nucleotides: TGCAGTGCTAGAGATCGGCGGGGGAGTACTGAAGCTTTCTTT.

The chain joins TRBV12-3 or TRBV12-4 to TRBJ1-4; D gene ambiguous. The ends were cut back, 2 bases at V and 7 bases at J, with 8 bases in the middle. The CDR3 covers 13 residues. CDR3 bases: TGTGCCAGCAGTTTACTCGGAACTGAAAAACTGTTTTTT. Translation gives CASSLLGTEKLFF.

The CDR3 loop reads CASSYGMYQETQYF. The CDR3 region has the DNA TGTGCCAGCAGCTATGGAATGTACCAAGAGACCCAGTACTTC. This chain connects TRBV7-6 to TRBJ2-5; D uncertain. Germline loops: CDR1 SGHVS, CDR2 FNYEAQ. V gave up 4 bases and J gave up 0 bases, with 9 bases separating them. This CDR3 region has 14 residues.

This clonotype was seen only a few times. The chain carries TRBV11-3 and TRBJ2-3; D unresolved. The V and J ends lost 0 bases and 9 bases respectively, with 10 bases between them. Germline CDR1 and CDR2: SGHNT and YENEEA. This CDR3 has 13 residues. This CDR3 is CASSLEIEDTQYF. CDR3 DNA: TGTGCCAGCAGCTTAGAAATCGAGGACACGCAGTATTTT.

The chain employs TRBV19 and TRBJ2-5, with a tentative D call TRBD2 (5 bases). The CDR3 totals 13 residues. Germline-derived CDR1 and CDR2 are LNHDA and SQIVND (reference sequence). V was pared by 5 bases and J by 9 bases, with 16 bases between. CDR3 amino acids: CASSSPGFGAQYF. The CDR3 nucleotides are TGTGCCAGTAGTTCCCCGGGATTTGGGGCCCAGTACTTC.

This clonotype was seen more than once but under ten times. The chain recombines TRBV27 with TRBJ1-2; D is unclear. In germline, CDR1 is MNHEY, CDR2 SMNVEV (reference sequence). V was cut by 3 bases and J by 4 bases, with 9 bases left in between. CDR3 size: 13 residues. CDR3 sequence (DNA): TGTGCCAGCAGTTTCAAGGCTCCCTATGGCTACACCTTC. Translating it yields CASSFKAPYGYTF.

Worth noting for this clonotype: A much larger clone lies a single base off, so this may be a read error. The chain is built from TRBV6-6 and TRBJ2-3; 7 nucleotides match TRBD2. Germline V gives CDR1 MNHNY, CDR2 SVGAGI (reference sequence). This CDR3 is built from 15 residues. Unmatched junction bases numbered 15, after V lost 5 bases and J lost 10 bases. The CDR3 sequence: CASSVLGLDLLAQYF. The CDR3 DNA is TGTGCCAGCAGTGTCCTAGGACTAGACCTCCTCGCGCAGTATTTT.

This clonotype was seen repeatedly, ten times or more. This chain joins TRBV7-2 and TRBJ2-3; D is ambiguous. V lost 3 bases, J lost 4 bases, and 8 bases lay in between. The CDR3 consists of 13 residues. The V gene's germline CDR1 is SGHTA and CDR2 FQGNSA. CDR3 sequence reads: CASSFPSADTQYF. CDR3 coding DNA: TGTGCCAGCAGCTTCCCGAGCGCAGATACGCAGTATTTT. Variable domain in full (rest from reference TRBV7-2 and TRBJ2-3): GAGVSQSPSNKVTEKGKDVELRCDPISGHTALYWYRQSLGQGLEFLIYFQGNSAPDKSGLPSDRFSAERTGGSVSTLTIQRTQQEDSAVYLCASSFPSADTQYFGPGTRLTVL.

The CDR3 DNA is TGTGCGCTACCAAAAACCCCCGGGGAGCTGTTTTTT. It encodes CALPKTPGELFF. The chain links TRBV27 to TRBJ2-2; D unresolved. CDR1 and CDR2 from the germline V gene are MNHEY and SMNVEV (reference sequence). This CDR3 contains 12 residues.

V and J are TRBV28 and TRBJ2-5; D is possibly TRBD1 or TRBD2 (5 bases each). The V and J ends lost 3 bases and 3 bases respectively, with 14 bases between them. Germline lookup yields CDR1 MDHEN and CDR2 SYDVKM. This CDR3 region has 15 residues. Here the CDR3 reads CASSFQGAAEETQYF. CDR3 sequence (DNA): TGTGCCAGCAGTTTTCAGGGAGCGGCGGAAGAGACCCAGTACTTC. Looking up the rest from reference TRBV28 and TRBJ2-5 gives the full variable domain: DVKVTQSSRYLVKRTGEKVFLECVQDMDHENMFWYRQDPGLGLRLIYFSYDVKMKEKGDIPEGYSVSREKKERFSLILESASTNQTSMYLCASSFQGAAEETQYFGPGTRLLVL.

In its sample, this clonotype was seen a few times. The chain recombines TRBV12-5 with TRBJ2-5, with D perhaps TRBD1 (5 bases). The CDR3 loop spans 13 amino acids. Per germline, CDR1 LGHNT and CDR2 FRNRAP. V lost 6 bases and J 0 bases, leaving 8 bases between the germline ends. CDR3 loop: CASGPDNQETQYF. In DNA, the CDR3 is TGTGCTAGTGGCCCGGACAACCAAGAGACCCAGTACTTC.

This clonotype has a handful of counts. The chain carries TRBV7-8 and TRBJ2-2, with 8 bases matching TRBD2. CDR3 length equals 18 residues. Germline CDR1 is SGHVS and CDR2 is FQNEAQ. Trimming at V came to 5 bases and at J to 4 bases, leaving 15 bases not matched to a gene. CDR3 sequence: CASSRREDPPQLTGELFF. The DNA for the CDR3 is TGTGCCAGCAGCAGGCGGGAGGACCCCCCCCAGCTCACCGGGGAGCTGTTTTTT.

In this sample, this clonotype turned up many times. V and J are TRBV7-2 and TRBJ2-6; no firm D call. This CDR3 has 15 amino acids. Trimming left V 5 bases short and J 0 bases short, with 8 bases between. Germline loops: CDR1 SGHTA, CDR2 FQGNSA. This chain's CDR3 is CASSDQDSGANVLTF. The CDR3 bases are TGTGCCAGCAGCGATCAAGACTCTGGGGCCAACGTCCTGACTTTC.

This clonotype was seen a few times. The rearrangement joins TRBV4-3 to TRBJ1-4; no definite D call. The CDR3 length is 16 residues. Deletions cut 0 bases from V and 10 bases from J, with 18 bases between. Germline CDR1 LGHNA, CDR2 YSLEER. CDR3 in amino acids: CASSQDSAFRHGKLFF. DNA for the CDR3: TGCGCCAGCAGCCAAGATTCAGCTTTTAGACATGGAAAACTGTTTTTT.

The J gene is TRBJ2-7, the V gene TRBV6-2 or TRBV6-3; D is undetermined. Germline V gene data show CDR1 as MNHEY and CDR2 as SVGEGT. The CDR3 consists of 14 residues. V shed 2 bases and J shed 5 bases, with 13 bases lying between them. The CDR3 protein is CASSYMGLGNEQYF. In DNA form, the CDR3 reads TGTGCCAGCAGTTACATGGGCCTTGGGAACGAGCAGTACTTC.

V and J are TRBV4-1 and TRBJ2-1, with D perhaps matching TRBD1 or TRBD2 (5 bases each). The CDR3 is 16 residues long. V shed 1 base and J shed 7 bases, with 17 bases lying between them. Germline V gene lookup returns CDR1 MGHRA and CDR2 YSYEKL. CDR3: CASSQGWPGGRNEQFF. In nucleotides, the CDR3 is TGCGCCAGCAGCCAAGGTTGGCCTGGGGGTCGGAATGAGCAGTTCTTC.

This clonotype was seen at least ten times. The chain recombines TRBV7-2 with TRBJ1-5; D is unclear. Trimming stripped 0 bases from V and 0 bases from J, with 9 bases between. CDR1 and CDR2 from the germline V gene are SGHTA and FQGNSA. This CDR3 spans 16 amino acids. The CDR3 DNA reads TGTGCCAGCAGCTTAGCGATAGGGTATAGCAATCAGCCCCAGCATTTT. This gives the protein CASSLAIGYSNQPQHF.

CDR3 loop: CASRSYRGLTYNEQFF. CDR3 DNA: TGCGCCAGCAGGTCCTACAGGGGGCTAACCTACAATGAGCAGTTCTTC. This rearrangement joins TRBV4-3 to TRBJ2-1; 9 nucleotides line up with TRBD1. This CDR3 contains 16 residues. With 6 bases clipped from V and 2 bases from J, the junction kept 8 bases outside the gene matches. The germline CDR1 and CDR2 sequences are LGHNA and YSLEER.

The CDR3 bases are TGTGCCAGCAGTTTAGATCCAGGTGCGCTTGGGGCCAACGTCCTGACTTTC. As protein: CASSLDPGALGANVLTF. The chain combines TRBV12-3 or TRBV12-4 with TRBJ2-6; D is unclear. The CDR3 sequence is 17 residues long. The V and J ends lost 1 base and 3 bases respectively, with 13 bases between them.

This clonotype was counted between two and nine times. The CDR3 is CASSAAWDQYF. CDR3 coding DNA: TGTGCCAGCAGTGCCGCATGGGACCAGTACTTC. The chain couples TRBV6-1 to TRBJ2-5; D is uncertain. Germline V gene data show CDR1 as MNHNS and CDR2 as SASEGT. V gave up 4 bases and J gave up 10 bases, with 10 bases separating them. This CDR3 has 11 amino acids.

The chain uses TRBV7-2 and TRBJ2-3; TRBD2 matches 12 bases. Germline values: CDR1 SGHTA, CDR2 FQGNSA. V was pared by 5 bases and J by 6 bases, with 6 bases of the junction left unmatched. This CDR3 is 15 amino acids long. The CDR3 nucleotides read TGTGCCAGCAGCCCTAGCGGGGGGGCTCCGGATACGCAGTATTTT. As protein: CASSPSGGAPDTQYF.

This clonotype occurred many times. The genes are TRBV7-2 and TRBJ1-1; D is uncertain. V was clipped by 3 bases and J by 4 bases, with 9 bases between them. The CDR3 is 13 amino acids. Germline values: CDR1 SGHTA, CDR2 FQGNSA. The CDR3 region has the DNA TGTGCCAGCAGCTTTGCATCGAGCACTGAAGCTTTCTTT. The encoded protein is CASSFASSTEAFF.

This clonotype occurred a few times. The chain is built from TRBV6-6 and TRBJ2-7; D tentatively reads TRBD1 or TRBD2 (5 bases each). This CDR3 spans 17 amino acids. Per germline, CDR1 MNHNY and CDR2 SVGAGI (reference sequence). The V gene lost 6 bases and the J gene lost 2 bases, with 23 bases spanning the gap. The CDR3 here is CASSYQSIRGRAYEQYF. The CDR3 DNA reads as TGTGCCAGCAGCTACCAATCAATACGGGGCCGCGCCTACGAGCAGTACTTC.

This sequence joins TRBV6-2 or TRBV6-3 and TRBJ1-1; possibly TRBD1 for D (6 bases). CDR3 length: 14 amino acids. Trimming stripped 6 bases from V and 9 bases from J, with 20 bases between. CDR1 and CDR2 from the germline V gene are MNHEY and SVGEGT. CDR3 region: CASRTRGSILQAFF. DNA for the CDR3: TGTGCCAGCAGAACCAGGGGAAGTATACTCCAAGCTTTCTTT.

This clonotype turned up a few times. The rearrangement links TRBV19 to TRBJ2-1; D gene unclear. The CDR3 sequence is 13 residues long. Germline CDR1 is LNHDA and CDR2 is SQIVND (reference sequence). Trimming removed 3 bases at V and 5 bases at J, with 8 bases between. CDR3 coding DNA: TGTGCCAGTAGTATCGTCAGAGACAATGAGCAGTTCTTC. Amino acids: CASSIVRDNEQFF. The whole variable domain, remainder taken from reference TRBV19 and TRBJ2-1, is DGGITQSPKYLFRKEGQNVTLSCEQNLNHDAMYWYRQDPGQGLRLIYYSQIVNDFQKGDIAEGYSVSREKKESFPLTVTSAQKNPTAFYLCASSIVRDNEQFFGPGTRLTVL.